The 4 T cell receptor beta chains presented below share a single source sample, sequenced in a study of control samples from healthy donors and cancer patients. TCRdb's table, derived via immunoSEQ multiplex PCR, lists solely in-frame clones and lacks some. The profile covers approximately 150,000 clones, with about 90% appearing a single time and 0.65% to 0.75% taken by the ten largest. The sequenced material came from blood. The receptors derive from a woman under 40 in good health.

This clone was observed once. The sample contains more than one DNA sequence encoding this CDR3. The V gene is TRBV27, the J gene TRBJ1-1; tentatively, D is TRBD1 (6 bases). The CDR3 consists of 13 residues. The germline V gene has CDR1 MNHEY and CDR2 SMNVEV (reference sequence). V shed 5 bases and J shed 2 bases, with 9 bases lying between them. The CDR3 loop reads CASSPQGNTEAFF. Here the CDR3 DNA reads TGTGCCAGCAGTCCACAGGGAAACACTGAAGCTTTCTTT.

The chain uses TRBV7-2 and TRBJ1-3, with a weak D call TRBD1 (5 bases). Per germline, CDR1 SGHTA and CDR2 FQGNSA. The V gene lost 3 bases and the J gene lost 5 bases, with 11 bases spanning the gap. The CDR3 consists of 14 residues. CDR3 amino acids: CASSLGGTRNTIYF. The CDR3 DNA reads as TGTGCCAGCAGCTTGGGAGGGACTAGAAACACCATATATTTT.

V gene TRBV9 combines with J gene TRBJ1-2, with D possibly TRBD1 on 5 matching bases. Germline V gene lookup returns CDR1 SGDLS and CDR2 YYNGEE. This CDR3 comprises 14 residues. With 0 bases removed from V and 6 bases from J, the gap between germline ends came to 12 bases. The CDR3 reads CASSVEGALNGYTF. The CDR3 DNA follows: TGTGCCAGCAGCGTAGAAGGGGCCCTCAATGGCTACACCTTC.

The chain joins TRBV9 to TRBJ1-4; D ambiguous. The germline V gene encodes CDR1 SGDLS and CDR2 YYNGEE. The CDR3 is 18 amino acids. V shed 4 bases and J shed 0 bases, with 19 bases lying between them. The CDR3 spells CASSPGTWTRATNEKLFF. The CDR3 DNA reads TGTGCCAGCAGCCCGGGAACATGGACGAGAGCAACTAATGAAAAACTGTTTTTT. The full variable domain, rest sourced from reference TRBV9 and TRBJ1-4, is DSGVTQTPKHLITATGQRVTLRCSPRSGDLSVYWYQQSLDQGLQFLIQYYNGEERAKGNILERFSAQQFPDLHSELNLSSLELGDSALYFCASSPGTWTRATNEKLFFGSGTQLSVL.